This TCR beta chain came from a study of cytomegalovirus exposure and HLA in healthy donors. As concerns this clone: As yet, its antigen is unknown.

The study's findings and limits: Later analysis indicated greater clonal expansion among HLA-associated TCR beta chains than among equally common other chains.

Germline V lookup: CDR1 MNHEY, CDR2 SVGAGI. Deletions cut 0 bases from V and 6 bases from J, with 15 bases between. The length of the CDR3 is 16 residues. The PCR was carried out with 60 Vbeta primers and 13 Jbeta primers. Data came from immunoSEQ multiplex PCR; TCRdb stores just in-frame clones and leaves some out. The sample comprises 150,000 to 200,000 clones, around 79% of which are singletons, and roughly 1.4% rests with the top ten. The sample taken for sequencing was PBMCs. The V call is TRBV6-5, the J call TRBJ2-1, with D possibly matching TRBD2 (6 bases). This clonotype originated in a woman aged 45-59 years in good health and CMV-seronegative. In DNA form, the CDR3 reads TGTGCCAGCAGTTACTCGACGACTAGGATACGCAATGAGCAGTTCTTC. Amino acid sequence: CASSYSTTRIRNEQFF.